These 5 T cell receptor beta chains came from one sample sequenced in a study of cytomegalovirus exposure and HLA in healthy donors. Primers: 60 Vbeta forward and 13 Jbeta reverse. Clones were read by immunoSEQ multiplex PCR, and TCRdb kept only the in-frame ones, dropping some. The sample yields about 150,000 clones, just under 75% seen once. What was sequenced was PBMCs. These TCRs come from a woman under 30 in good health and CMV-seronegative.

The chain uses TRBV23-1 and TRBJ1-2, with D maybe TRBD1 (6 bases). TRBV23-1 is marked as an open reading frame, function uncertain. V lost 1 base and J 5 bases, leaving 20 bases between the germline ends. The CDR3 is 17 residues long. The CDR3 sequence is CASSQLETRDKTYGYTF. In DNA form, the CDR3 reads TGCGCCAGCAGTCAATTGGAAACCAGGGACAAGACGTATGGCTACACCTTC.

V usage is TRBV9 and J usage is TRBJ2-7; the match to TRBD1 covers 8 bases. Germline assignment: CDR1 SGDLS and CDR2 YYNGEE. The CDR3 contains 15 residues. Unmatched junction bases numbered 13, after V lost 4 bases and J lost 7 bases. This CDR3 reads CASSPGGRGPREQYF. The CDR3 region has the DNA TGTGCCAGCAGCCCTGGAGGCAGGGGGCCGAGGGAGCAGTACTTC.

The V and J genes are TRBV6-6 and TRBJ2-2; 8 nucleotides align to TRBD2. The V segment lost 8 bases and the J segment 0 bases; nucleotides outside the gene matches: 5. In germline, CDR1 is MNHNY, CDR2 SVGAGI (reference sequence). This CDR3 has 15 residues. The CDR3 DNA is TGTGCCAGCGTAGCGGGGCAATCGAACACCGGGGAGCTGTTTTTT. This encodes CASVAGQSNTGELFF.

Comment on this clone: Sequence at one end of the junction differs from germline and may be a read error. CDR3 in amino acids: CVSSEGLDRYGNQPQHF. CDR3 coding DNA: TGTGTCAGCAGTGAAGGATTGGACAGATACGGCAATCAGCCCCAGCATTTT. The chain carries TRBV2 and TRBJ1-5; D might be TRBD1 (6 bases). CDR3 length: 17 residues. The germline CDR1 and CDR2 sequences are SNHLY and FYNNEI.

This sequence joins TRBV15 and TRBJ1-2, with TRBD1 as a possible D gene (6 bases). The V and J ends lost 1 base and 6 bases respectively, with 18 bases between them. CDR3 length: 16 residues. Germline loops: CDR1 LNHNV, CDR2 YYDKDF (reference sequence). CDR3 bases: TGTGCCACCAGCAGAGCTCCTGCGGGGGGCTATGATGGCTACACCTTC. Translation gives CATSRAPAGGYDGYTF.